The 32 T cell receptor beta chains given below trace back to one sample, sequenced in a study of regulatory T cells in long-lasting Graves disease. Combining iRepertoire HTBI primers with Arm-PCR of CDR3 regions, the authors built TCR beta libraries. TCRdb passed the multiplex PCR reads through MiXCR, listing each CDR3 protein once. Of around 430,000 distinct CDR3 sequences in the sample, around a fifth were seen once. Noted time point: persistent/refractory GD, antithyroid drugs over 5 years with positive TRAb. PBMC-extracted RNA yielded the TCR library. This material consisted of peripheral blood mononuclear cells (PBMCs), taken when the disease was refractory, from a patient treated with antithyroid drugs. Receptors originate from a female donor with Graves disease.

This clonotype was detected many times. This chain connects TRBV7-3 to TRBJ1-1, with D unclear. V lost 1 base, J lost 4 bases, and 7 bases lay in between. Germline CDR1 is SGHTA and CDR2 is FQGTGA. CDR3 length equals 13 residues. The CDR3 DNA reads as TGTGCCAGCAGCTTAATGGGCCTCACTGAAGCTTTCTTT. Protein: CASSLMGLTEAFF.

This clonotype showed up many times. The chain joins TRBV2 to TRBJ2-7, with unresolved D. V was pared by 5 bases and J by 3 bases, with 11 bases between. CDR3 size: 13 residues. CDR1 and CDR2 from the germline V gene are SNHLY and FYNNEI. CDR3 nucleotides: TGTGCCAGCAGTCCCCAGGTTAACTACGAGCAGTACTTC. Residues: CASSPQVNYEQYF.

At least ten counts were recorded for this clonotype. The chain uses TRBV19 and TRBJ1-5; no clear D. CDR3 length equals 14 residues. With 10 bases removed from V and 2 bases from J, the gap between germline ends came to 15 bases. The germline V gene has CDR1 LNHDA and CDR2 SQIVND (reference sequence). CDR3 loop: CATLGGVGNQPQHF. CDR3 DNA sequence: TGTGCCACCCTTGGTGGGGTAGGCAATCAGCCCCAGCATTTT.

V is TRBV7-2 and J is TRBJ2-1; D tentatively fits TRBD1 or TRBD2 (5 bases each). V was cut by 6 bases and J by 9 bases, with 18 bases left in between. The CDR3 runs to 14 residues. Germline V gene sequence: CDR1 SGHTA, CDR2 FQGNSA. The CDR3 DNA reads as TGTGCCAGCAGAGGGGAAGCTGGGACCGGTGAGCAGTTCTTC. The encoded protein is CASRGEAGTGEQFF.

In its sample, this clonotype was seen a few times. V usage is TRBV28 and J usage is TRBJ2-1; 11 bases map to TRBD2. Trimming took 6 bases from V and 7 from J; bases not matched to a gene: 5. Germline CDR1 is MDHEN and CDR2 is SYDVKM. This CDR3 region has 14 residues. CDR3 residues: CASRTSGSYNEQFF. CDR3 nucleotide sequence: TGTGCCAGCAGAACTAGCGGGAGTTATAATGAGCAGTTCTTC.

This clonotype appeared a few times. V usage is TRBV6-1 and J usage is TRBJ1-1; D is undetermined. Trimming cost V 7 bases and J 8 bases, with 17 bases left between them. Germline values: CDR1 MNHNS, CDR2 SASEGT. The CDR3 is 13 residues long. The CDR3 is CASTLGGSGEAFF. CDR3 DNA: TGTGCCAGCACTCTGGGTGGGTCCGGCGAAGCTTTCTTT.

This clonotype was counted ten times or more. The genes are TRBV12-3 or TRBV12-4 and TRBJ1-1, with 9 bases identical to TRBD1. Trimming at V came to 5 bases and at J to 4 bases, leaving 5 bases not matched to a gene. This CDR3 comprises 14 residues. The CDR3 DNA sequence: TGTGCCAGCAGTACGACGACAGGGGGCACTGAAGCTTTCTTT. It encodes CASSTTTGGTEAFF.

This clonotype was picked up many times. The chain employs TRBV13 and TRBJ2-5; TRBD2 might be the D (6 bases). V lost 1 base and J 1 base, leaving 10 bases between the germline ends. The CDR3 is made up of 15 amino acids. Germline V gives CDR1 PRHDT, CDR2 FYEKMQ (reference sequence). The CDR3 sequence is CASSLAGAGQETQYF. The CDR3 nucleotides read TGTGCCAGCAGCTTAGCGGGAGCGGGCCAAGAGACCCAGTACTTC. Drawing the rest from reference TRBV13 and TRBJ2-5, the complete variable domain is AAGVIQSPRHLIKEKRETATLKCYPIPRHDTVYWYQQGPGQDPQFLISFYEKMQSDKGSIPDRFSAQQFSDYHSELNMSSLELGDSALYFCASSLAGAGQETQYFGPGTRLLVL.

The chain uses TRBV19 and TRBJ1-5; TRBD1 is a possible D gene (5 bases). This CDR3 has 16 amino acids. The V gene's germline CDR1 is LNHDA and CDR2 SQIVND (reference sequence). The V end was cut by 7 bases, the J end by 2 bases, with 18 bases between. CDR3: CASTYLRAPGNQPQHF. CDR3 nucleotides: TGTGCCAGTACTTATCTCAGGGCTCCAGGCAATCAGCCCCAGCATTTT.

As for this clonotype: It may be a read error: a sequence one base away is much more abundant. V and J are TRBV12-3 or TRBV12-4 and TRBJ2-7; 11 bases are shared with TRBD2. Germline trimming cut 5 bases from V and 5 bases from J; bases unmatched to any gene: 8. The CDR3 length is 15 residues. CDR3 loop: CASSPRTSGWDEQYF. In DNA form, the CDR3 reads TGTGCCAGCAGTCCCCGGACTAGCGGGTGGGACGAGCAGTACTTC.

CDR3 amino acids: CASSEGYNEQFF. The CDR3 region has the DNA TGTGCCAGCAGTGAAGGGTACAATGAGCAGTTCTTC. The chain uses TRBV28 and TRBJ2-1; D is unresolved. Germline CDR1 is MDHEN and CDR2 is SYDVKM. V lost 5 bases and J lost 4, with 6 bases in between. The CDR3 runs 12 residues.

The chain is built from TRBV12-3 or TRBV12-4 and TRBJ1-3, with 9 bases that match TRBD1. J gave up 1 base and V 5 bases, and 3 bases lay outside the gene matches. The CDR3 covers 15 residues. CDR3 sequence reads: CASSRDRVSGNTIYF. The CDR3 region has the DNA TGTGCCAGCAGTCGGGACAGGGTGTCTGGAAACACCATATATTTT.

The rearrangement joins TRBV29-1 to TRBJ2-7, with D possibly being TRBD1 (8 bases). The V end lost 6 bases, the J end lost 4 bases, and 25 bases lay between the germline ends. The CDR3 loop spans 16 amino acids. The V gene's germline CDR1 is SQVTM and CDR2 ANQGSEA. The CDR3 reads CSVQGVDRGREYEQYF. CDR3 DNA sequence: TGCAGCGTACAGGGGGTGGACCGTGGGAGGGAATACGAGCAGTACTTC.

V and J are TRBV6-1 and TRBJ1-3, with unresolved D. Trimming took off 3 bases at V and 1 base at J, with 13 bases between the two ends. The CDR3 is 16 residues long. In germline, CDR1 is MNHNS, CDR2 SASEGT. The DNA of the CDR3 is TGTGCCAGCAGTGACCCTAGTGAACTATCTGGAAACACCATATATTTT. It translates to CASSDPSELSGNTIYF.

Many counts were recorded for this clonotype. The V and J genes are TRBV28 and TRBJ1-5; 8 positions agree with TRBD1. Germline V CDR1 and CDR2: MDHEN, SYDVKM. CDR3 length: 19 amino acids. The junction had 14 bases not matched to a gene; V was cut back by 2 bases and J by 2 bases. This CDR3 is CASSLHFGQGARGNQPQHF. The CDR3 DNA follows: TGTGCCAGCAGTTTACATTTTGGTCAGGGGGCGCGAGGCAATCAGCCCCAGCATTTT.

The chain has TRBV15 and TRBJ2-2, with D uncertain. The CDR3 is made up of 14 amino acids. The V end lost 0 bases, the J end lost 7 bases, and 9 bases lay between the germline ends. CDR1 is LNHNV, CDR2 YYDKDF, per germline (reference sequence). CDR3 nucleotides: TGTGCCACCAGCAGAGATCCCCTCGGCGGGGAGCTGTTTTTT. Translation: CATSRDPLGGELFF.

The chain combines TRBV12-3 or TRBV12-4 with TRBJ2-2, with TRBD2 matching over 13 bases. This CDR3 spans 19 amino acids. J was trimmed by 1 base and V by 5 bases; bases with no gene match: 10. The CDR3 loop reads CASSRTRTSGRKNTGELFF. The CDR3 DNA follows: TGTGCCAGCAGTCGTACTAGGACTAGCGGGAGAAAGAACACCGGGGAGCTGTTTTTT.

The table lists this clonotype with many counts. CDR3 protein: CASTDSIFSGANVLTF. CDR3 DNA: TGTGCCAGCACCGACAGTATCTTCTCTGGGGCCAACGTCCTGACTTTC. The chain is built from TRBV2 and TRBJ2-6; D might be TRBD1 (5 bases). The CDR3 has 16 residues. Germline CDR1 reads SNHLY; CDR2 reads FYNNEI. The V end lost 7 bases, the J end lost 0 bases, and 13 bases lay between the germline ends. Complete variable domain (other parts from reference TRBV2 and TRBJ2-6): EPEVTQTPSHQVTQMGQEVILRCVPISNHLYFYWYRQILGQKVEFLVSFYNNEISEKSEIFDDQFSVERPDGSNFTLKIRSTKLEDSAMYFCASTDSIFSGANVLTFGAGSRLTVL.

The rearrangement joins TRBV7-3 to TRBJ2-3; 10 bases fit TRBD2. The V gene end was trimmed by 3 bases and the J gene end by 6 bases; junction bases not matched to a gene: 0. This CDR3 is 13 amino acids long. Germline-derived CDR1 and CDR2 are SGHTA and FQGTGA. In nucleotides, the CDR3 is TGTGCCAGCAGCTTGACTAGCGGGGATACGCAGTATTTT. It encodes CASSLTSGDTQYF. Together with reference TRBV7-3 and TRBJ2-3, the CDR3 gives the full variable domain: GAGVSQTPSNKVTEKGKYVELRCDPISGHTALYWYRQSLGQGPEFLIYFQGTGAADDSGLPNDRFFAVRPEGSVSTLKIQRTERGDSAVYLCASSLTSGDTQYFGPGTRLTVL.

This clonotype was seen a few times. The V gene is TRBV5-5, the J gene TRBJ2-5; D is tentatively TRBD1 or TRBD2 (5 bases each). Germline loops: CDR1 SGHKS, CDR2 YYEKEE (reference sequence). The germline V and J ends were trimmed by 5 bases and 2 bases, with 13 bases remaining between them. CDR3 length equals 14 residues. CDR3 loop: CASSPGTPQETQYF. The CDR3 DNA is TGTGCCAGCAGTCCCGGGACGCCTCAAGAGACCCAGTACTTC. Combining the CDR3 with reference TRBV5-5 and TRBJ2-5 gives the whole variable domain DAGVTQSPTHLIKTRGQQVTLRCSPISGHKSVSWYQQVLGQGPQFIFQYYEKEERGRGNFPDRFSARQFPNYSSELNVNALLLGDSALYLCASSPGTPQETQYFGPGTRLLVL.

The chain uses TRBV7-3 and TRBJ2-2; TRBD1 matches 9 bases. CDR1 is SGHTA, CDR2 FQGTGA, per germline. V gave up 1 base and J gave up 7 bases; unmatched junction bases: 13. The CDR3 spans 18 residues. The CDR3 here is CASSLRTIQGAQNGELFF. In nucleotides, the CDR3 is TGTGCCAGCAGCTTAAGGACCATACAGGGGGCGCAGAACGGGGAGCTGTTTTTT.

This clonotype has ten or more counts. The rearrangement links TRBV6-1 to TRBJ1-1, with 9 bases fitting TRBD1. Per germline, CDR1 MNHNS and CDR2 SASEGT. The ends lost 6 bases at V and 6 bases at J; junction bases unmatched: 8. The CDR3 extends over 14 amino acids. CDR3 residues: CASRTDRGTSEAFF. The CDR3 region has the DNA TGTGCCAGCAGGACGGACAGGGGAACGTCTGAAGCTTTCTTT.

This clonotype was detected a few times. The V gene is TRBV11-2, the J gene TRBJ2-7; 9 bases are a match to TRBD1. CDR1 and CDR2 (germline): SGHAT, FQNNGV. The CDR3 has 13 residues. The V and J ends lost 2 bases and 5 bases, in that order; junction bases with no gene match: 1. The CDR3 here is CASSLYRGHEQYF. CDR3 nucleotide sequence: TGTGCCAGCAGCTTATACAGGGGGCACGAGCAGTACTTC.

This clonotype was seen ten or more times. The V call is TRBV27, the J call TRBJ2-7, with 9 bases fitting TRBD1. Trimming removed 2 bases from V and 4 bases from J; junction bases left unmatched: 6. In germline, CDR1 is MNHEY, CDR2 SMNVEV (reference sequence). The CDR3 length is 15 residues. The DNA for the CDR3 is TGTGCCAGCAGTTTAGAGACAGGGGGACCTTACGAGCAGTACTTC. It is translated as CASSLETGGPYEQYF.

V gene TRBV3-1 combines with J gene TRBJ2-5; 11 positions match TRBD2. J was trimmed by 1 base and V by 7 bases; bases with no gene match: 2. This CDR3 comprises 14 residues. CDR1 LGHDT and CDR2 YNNKEL come from the germline V gene (reference sequence). The CDR3 coding sequence is TGTGCCAGCACCGGGACTAGCGGCCAAGAGACCCAGTACTTC. Amino acids: CASTGTSGQETQYF.

This clonotype was seen repeatedly, ten times or more. V is TRBV7-2 and J is TRBJ2-7, with 8 nucleotides matching TRBD1. The CDR3 has 16 residues. Germline CDR1 and CDR2: SGHTA and FQGNSA. The J segment lost 5 bases and the V segment lost 5 bases, leaving 14 bases of the junction unmatched. CDR3 DNA sequence: TGTGCCAGCAGCCGCCGAATGACAGGGGTTTGGGACGAGCAGTACTTC. Protein product: CASSRRMTGVWDEQYF.

This clonotype was counted at least ten times. J is TRBJ1-5 and V is TRBV7-2, with a tentative D call TRBD1 (6 bases). The CDR3 totals 14 residues. Trimming took off 6 bases at V and 4 bases at J, with 13 bases between the two ends. Per the germline V gene, CDR1 is SGHTA and CDR2 is FQGNSA. CDR3 sequence reads: CASRRGQTNQPQHF. Here the CDR3 DNA reads TGTGCCAGCAGGCGTGGACAGACTAATCAGCCCCAGCATTTT. Together with reference TRBV7-2 and TRBJ1-5, the CDR3 gives the full variable domain: GAGVSQSPSNKVTEKGKDVELRCDPISGHTALYWYRQSLGQGLEFLIYFQGNSAPDKSGLPSDRFSAERTGGSVSTLTIQRTQQEDSAVYLCASRRGQTNQPQHFGDGTRLSIL.

Many counts were recorded for this clonotype. The rearrangement uses TRBV7-2 and TRBJ2-7; 11 bases match TRBD2. The CDR3 loop spans 15 amino acids. Germline CDR1 is SGHTA and CDR2 is FQGNSA. J gave up 4 bases and V 1 base, and 3 bases lay outside the gene matches. The CDR3, as DNA: TGTGCCAGCAGCTTAGTGGCTAGCGGGAGGTACGAGCAGTACTTC. Translating it yields CASSLVASGRYEQYF.

This clonotype was seen many times. CDR3 sequence (DNA): TGTGCCAGCAGTTACCCAGACCATGGCTACACCTTC. Its translation: CASSYPDHGYTF. The V call is TRBV6-2 or TRBV6-3, the J call TRBJ1-2; D is ambiguous. Trimming cost V 2 bases and J 6 bases, with 7 bases left between them. Germline V gene sequence: CDR1 MNHEY, CDR2 SVGEGT. The CDR3 has 12 residues.

This clonotype was seen repeatedly, ten times or more. This chain links TRBV27 with TRBJ1-6; 8 nucleotides agree with TRBD1. The CDR3 contains 15 residues. Per the germline V gene, CDR1 is MNHEY and CDR2 is SMNVEV (reference sequence). Trimming cost V 6 bases and J 9 bases; bases outside gene matches: 10. CDR3 region: CASSGPTGVGSPLHF. CDR3 DNA: TGTGCCAGCAGCGGACCGACAGGGGTGGGTTCACCCCTCCACTTT.

This clonotype showed up just a few times. The chain is built from TRBV5-4 and TRBJ2-7, with 7 bases that match TRBD2. CDR1 is SGHNT, CDR2 YYREEE, per germline (reference sequence). V gave up 4 bases and J gave up 0 bases; unmatched junction bases: 7. The CDR3 consists of 15 residues. CDR3 protein: CASSRGLSSSYEQYF. In nucleotides, the CDR3 is TGTGCCAGCAGCCGGGGACTATCGAGCTCCTACGAGCAGTACTTC.

This clonotype came up many times. The rearrangement uses TRBV6-9 and TRBJ1-1, with D possibly being TRBD1 (6 bases). The CDR3 contains 12 residues. Germline-derived CDR1 and CDR2 are MNHGY and SVAAGI. The V and J ends lost 4 bases and 12 bases respectively, with 15 bases between them. CDR3 region: CASSSQQGRTFF. CDR3 bases: TGTGCCAGCAGTTCACAACAGGGTCGGACTTTCTTT.